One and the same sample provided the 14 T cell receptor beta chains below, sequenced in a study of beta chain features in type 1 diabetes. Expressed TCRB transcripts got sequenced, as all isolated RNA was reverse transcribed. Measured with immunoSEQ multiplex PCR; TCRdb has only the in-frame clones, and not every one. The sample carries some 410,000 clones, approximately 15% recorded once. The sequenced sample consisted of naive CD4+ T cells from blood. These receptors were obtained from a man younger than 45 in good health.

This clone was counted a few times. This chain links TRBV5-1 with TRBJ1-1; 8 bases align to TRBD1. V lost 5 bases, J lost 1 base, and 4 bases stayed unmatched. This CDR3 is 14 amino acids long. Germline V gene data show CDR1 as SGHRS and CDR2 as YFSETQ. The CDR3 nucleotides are TGCGCCAGCAGGGGACAGGAACAGAACACTGAAGCTTTCTTT. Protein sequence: CASRGQEQNTEAFF.

CDR3 DNA sequence: TGTGCCAGCAGTTACGGCCCCTACGAGCAGTACTTC. It encodes CASSYGPYEQYF. V gene TRBV6-5 combines with J gene TRBJ2-7; D gene ambiguous. This CDR3 is built from 12 residues. Germline CDR1 and CDR2: MNHEY and SVGAGI. V was cut by 2 bases and J by 2 bases, with 4 bases left in between.

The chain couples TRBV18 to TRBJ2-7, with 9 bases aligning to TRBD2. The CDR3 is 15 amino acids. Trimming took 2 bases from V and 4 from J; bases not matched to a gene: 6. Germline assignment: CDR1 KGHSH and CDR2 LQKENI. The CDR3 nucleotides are TGTGCCAGCTCACCAAGGGCTAGCGGGATGTACGAGCAGTACGTC. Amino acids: CASSPRASGMYEQYV.

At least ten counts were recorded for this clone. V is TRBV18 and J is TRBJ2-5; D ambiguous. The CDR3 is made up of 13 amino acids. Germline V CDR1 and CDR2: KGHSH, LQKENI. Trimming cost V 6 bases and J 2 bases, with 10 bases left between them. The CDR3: CASSERLQETQYF. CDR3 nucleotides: TGTGCCAGCTCGGAACGACTTCAAGAGACCCAGTACTTC.

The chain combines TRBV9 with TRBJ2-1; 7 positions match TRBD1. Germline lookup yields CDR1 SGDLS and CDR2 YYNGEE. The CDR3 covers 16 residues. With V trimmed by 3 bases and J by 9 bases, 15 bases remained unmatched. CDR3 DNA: TGTGCCAGCAGCGCGACAGGGCCCCGAATTTCAAGTGAGCAGTTCTTC. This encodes CASSATGPRISSEQFF. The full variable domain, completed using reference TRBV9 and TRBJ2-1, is DSGVTQTPKHLITATGQRVTLRCSPRSGDLSVYWYQQSLDQGLQFLIQYYNGEERAKGNILERFSAQQFPDLHSELNLSSLELGDSALYFCASSATGPRISSEQFFGPGTRLTVL.

The CDR3 sequence: CASSQRGLGAEAFF. The CDR3 nucleotides read TGTGCCAGCAGTCAGAGGGGGCTCGGCGCTGAAGCTTTCTTT. The V gene is TRBV27, the J gene TRBJ1-1; 7 nucleotides align to TRBD1. The V gene end was trimmed by 5 bases and the J gene end by 6 bases; junction bases not matched to a gene: 9. Germline V gene data show CDR1 as MNHEY and CDR2 as SMNVEV (reference sequence). The CDR3 extends over 14 amino acids.

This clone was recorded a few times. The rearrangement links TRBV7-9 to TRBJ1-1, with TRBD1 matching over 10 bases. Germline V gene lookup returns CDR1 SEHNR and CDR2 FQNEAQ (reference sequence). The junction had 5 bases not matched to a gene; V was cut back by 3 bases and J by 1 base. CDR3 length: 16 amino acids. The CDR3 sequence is CASSFRDRGPNTEAFF. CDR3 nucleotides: TGTGCCAGCAGCTTCCGGGACAGGGGTCCGAACACTGAAGCTTTCTTT. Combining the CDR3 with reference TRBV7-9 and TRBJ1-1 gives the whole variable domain DTGVSQNPRHKITKRGQNVTFRCDPISEHNRLYWYRQTLGQGPEFLTYFQNEAQLEKSRLLSDRFSAERPKGSFSTLEIQRTEQGDSAMYLCASSFRDRGPNTEAFFGQGTRLTVV.

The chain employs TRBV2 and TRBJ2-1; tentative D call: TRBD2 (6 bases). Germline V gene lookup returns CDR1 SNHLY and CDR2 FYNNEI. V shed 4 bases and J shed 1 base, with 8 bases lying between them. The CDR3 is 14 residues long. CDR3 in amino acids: CASSAGGSYNEQFF. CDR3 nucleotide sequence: TGTGCCAGCAGTGCCGGGGGTTCCTACAATGAGCAGTTCTTC.

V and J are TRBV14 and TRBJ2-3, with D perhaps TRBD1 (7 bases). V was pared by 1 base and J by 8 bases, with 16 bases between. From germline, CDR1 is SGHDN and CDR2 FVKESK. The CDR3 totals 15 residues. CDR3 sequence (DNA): TGTGCCAGCAGCCAAGTAAGACAGGGAGGAGGTACGCAGTATTTT. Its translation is CASSQVRQGGGTQYF.

Written as DNA, the CDR3 is TGTGCCATTAAGACACTCAAAGACTCCGGACAGTACTTC. Translated, it gives CAIKTLKDSGQYF. The genes are TRBV10-3 and TRBJ2-7, with no clear D. This CDR3 is 13 amino acids long. Germline V CDR1 and CDR2: ENHRY, SYGVKD. V lost 9 bases, J lost 10 bases, and 22 bases lay in between.

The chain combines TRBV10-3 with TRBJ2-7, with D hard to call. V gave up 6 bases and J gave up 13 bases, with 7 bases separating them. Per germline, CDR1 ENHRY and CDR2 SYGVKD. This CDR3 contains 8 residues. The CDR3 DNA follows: TGTGCCATCAGGGAAGATTACGTC. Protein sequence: CAIREDYV.

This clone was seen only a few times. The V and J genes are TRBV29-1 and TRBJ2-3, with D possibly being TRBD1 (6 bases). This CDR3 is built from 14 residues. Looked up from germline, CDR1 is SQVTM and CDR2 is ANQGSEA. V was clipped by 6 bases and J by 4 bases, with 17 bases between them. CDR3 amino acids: CSVPGAGTADTQYF. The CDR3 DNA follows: TGCAGCGTCCCAGGGGCGGGTACGGCAGATACGCAGTATTTT.

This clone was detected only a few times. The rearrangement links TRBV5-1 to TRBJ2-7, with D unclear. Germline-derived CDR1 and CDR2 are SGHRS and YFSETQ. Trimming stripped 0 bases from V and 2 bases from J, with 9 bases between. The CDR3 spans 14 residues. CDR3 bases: TGCGCCAGCAGCTTGGTGGCCGGAGCCTACGAGCAGTACTTC. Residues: CASSLVAGAYEQYF.

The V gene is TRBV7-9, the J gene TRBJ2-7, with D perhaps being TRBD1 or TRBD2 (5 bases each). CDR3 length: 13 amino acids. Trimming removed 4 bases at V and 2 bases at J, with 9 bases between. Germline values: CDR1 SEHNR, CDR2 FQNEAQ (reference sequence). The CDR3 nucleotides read TGTGCCAGCAGCTCGGGACGGGCCTACGAGCAGTACTTC. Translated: CASSSGRAYEQYF.